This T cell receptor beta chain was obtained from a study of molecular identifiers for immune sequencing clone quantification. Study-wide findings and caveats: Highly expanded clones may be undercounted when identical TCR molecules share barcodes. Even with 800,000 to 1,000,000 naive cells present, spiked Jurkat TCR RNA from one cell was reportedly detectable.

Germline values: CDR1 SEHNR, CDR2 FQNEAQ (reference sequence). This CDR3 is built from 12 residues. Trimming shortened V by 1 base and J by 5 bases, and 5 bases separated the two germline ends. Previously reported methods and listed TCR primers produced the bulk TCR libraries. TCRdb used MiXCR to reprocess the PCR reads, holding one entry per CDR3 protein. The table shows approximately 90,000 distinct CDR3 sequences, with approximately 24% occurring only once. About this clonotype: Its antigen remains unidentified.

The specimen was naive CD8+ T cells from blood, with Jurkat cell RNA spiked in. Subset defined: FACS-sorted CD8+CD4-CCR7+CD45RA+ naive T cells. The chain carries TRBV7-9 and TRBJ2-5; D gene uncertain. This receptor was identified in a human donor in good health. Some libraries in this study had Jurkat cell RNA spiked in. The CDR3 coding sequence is TGTGCCAGCAGCTTAGTTGACGAGACCCAGTACTTC. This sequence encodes CASSLVDETQYF.